The 13 T cell receptor beta chains presented below share a single source sample, sequenced in a study of T-cell memory formation after mild COVID-19. TCRdb itself ran the 5' RACE reads through MiXCR, one entry per CDR3 protein. Of about 45,000 distinct CDR3 sequences in the sample, approximately 6.8% were seen once. The sample was PBMCs or a T cell subset sorted from them (not recorded which). These receptors were collected from a young man who had mild COVID-19 (a few samples of this study predate the infection). Cell type and time point are not known.

This clonotype was seen only a few times. The gene calls are TRBV5-5 and TRBJ2-7; the D call may be TRBD1 or TRBD2 (6 bases each). From germline, CDR1 is SGHKS and CDR2 YYEKEE (reference sequence). V was pared by 4 bases and J by 3 bases, with 17 bases between. The CDR3 sequence is 15 residues long. Here the CDR3 reads CASSPGAQRGYEQYV. CDR3 DNA: TGTGCCAGCAGCCCGGGGGCACAGAGGGGCTACGAGCAGTACGTC.

This clonotype has only a few counts. This chain joins TRBV7-2 and TRBJ1-1, with a tentative D call TRBD1 (5 bases). The CDR3 has 13 amino acids. Trimming left V 3 bases short and J 4 bases short, with 9 bases between. From germline, CDR1 is SGHTA and CDR2 FQGNSA. DNA for the CDR3: TGTGCCAGCAGCTTTTGGGGCCCCACTGAAGCTTTCTTT. Translating gives CASSFWGPTEAFF.

V gene TRBV6-6 combines with J gene TRBJ2-4; D might be TRBD1 or TRBD2, each matching 5 bases. Germline CDR1 and CDR2: MNHNY and SVGAGI (reference sequence). The CDR3 is made up of 14 amino acids. The V gene lost 9 bases and the J gene lost 4 bases, with 16 bases spanning the gap. CDR3 in amino acids: CASQPRDGKNIQYF. CDR3 nucleotides: TGTGCCAGTCAACCCCGGGACGGTAAAAACATTCAGTACTTC.

This clonotype has ten or more counts. The CDR3: CASSFLRTGGGDTQYF. CDR3 DNA sequence: TGCGCCAGCAGCTTCCTGAGGACAGGGGGCGGAGATACGCAGTATTTT. The chain links TRBV5-1 to TRBJ2-3; 11 nucleotides align to TRBD1. Per germline, CDR1 SGHRS and CDR2 YFSETQ. The CDR3 totals 16 residues. V was clipped by 2 bases and J by 5 bases; unmatched bases: 7.

Ten or more counts support this clonotype. The rearrangement joins TRBV6-6 to TRBJ2-2; D possibly corresponds to TRBD1 (6 bases). Germline values: CDR1 MNHNY, CDR2 SVGAGI (reference sequence). With 7 bases removed from V and 6 bases from J, the gap between germline ends came to 15 bases. CDR3 length: 14 residues. The CDR3 region has the DNA TGTGCCAGCACCCCATCCAGGGGTGCCGGGGAGCTGTTTTTT. Translated: CASTPSRGAGELFF.

This clonotype was counted between two and nine times. The chain couples TRBV5-6 to TRBJ2-1; D is possibly TRBD1 (6 bases). The V gene lost 2 bases and the J gene lost 9 bases, with 18 bases spanning the gap. CDR1 is SGHDT and CDR2 is YYEEEE in the germline V gene. This CDR3 is built from 15 residues. DNA of the CDR3: TGTGCCAGCAGCTTCATCGACAGGATCTCCGCTGAGCAGTTCTTC. It translates to CASSFIDRISAEQFF.

This clonotype has more than one count but fewer than ten. The chain employs TRBV6-5 and TRBJ1-5; 9 bases fit TRBD1. Trimming removed 5 bases from V and 6 bases from J; junction bases left unmatched: 2. Germline V gene data show CDR1 as MNHEY and CDR2 as SVGAGI. CDR3 length equals 13 residues. Here the CDR3 reads CASSRQGGQPQHF. As DNA, the CDR3 is TGTGCCAGCAGTAGACAGGGGGGTCAGCCCCAGCATTTT.

V usage is TRBV7-3 and J usage is TRBJ2-5; TRBD2 agrees at 9 bases. CDR3 length: 15 residues. The junction had 3 bases not matched to a gene; V was cut back by 0 bases and J by 4 bases. The V gene's germline CDR1 is SGHTA and CDR2 FQGTGA. In DNA, the CDR3 is TGTGCCAGCAGCTTAACGGGGACTAGCAGAGAGACCCAGTACTTC. The encoded protein is CASSLTGTSRETQYF.

This clonotype was counted many times. This chain connects TRBV5-6 to TRBJ2-1; D not resolved. The CDR3 runs to 14 residues. The ends were cut back, 1 base at V and 15 bases at J, with 20 bases in the middle. The germline CDR1 and CDR2 sequences are SGHDT and YYEEEE. The CDR3 region has the DNA TGTGCCAGCAGCTTGAGGGATTATGCCCTAAGAGCGTTCTTC. Protein sequence: CASSLRDYALRAFF.

The chain carries TRBV20-1 and TRBJ2-7; 8 bases match TRBD2. Losses at the gene ends were 4 bases for V and 0 bases for J; bases not matched to a gene: 5. The germline V gene has CDR1 DFQATT and CDR2 SNEGSKA (reference sequence). The CDR3 runs 14 residues. The CDR3 DNA is TGCAGTGCTACTATAGCGGGAAGCTCCTACGAGCAGTACTTC. This codes for CSATIAGSSYEQYF.

The sample holds a few counts of this clonotype. The CDR3, as DNA: TGTGCCAGCTCACCCCCCAACCAGGGGAGGGGCACAGATACGCAGTATTTT. This translates into CASSPPNQGRGTDTQYF. The genes are TRBV18 and TRBJ2-3, with a possible D match to TRBD2 (7 bases). V was pared by 3 bases and J by 1 base, with 17 bases between. Germline assignment: CDR1 KGHSH and CDR2 LQKENI. The CDR3 has 17 residues.

The chain joins TRBV6-5 to TRBJ2-5; 10 bases agree with TRBD1. V lost 0 bases to trimming and J lost 5 bases; unmatched junction nucleotides: 15. Germline lookup yields CDR1 MNHEY and CDR2 SVGAGI. This CDR3 spans 19 amino acids. The CDR3 DNA sequence: TGTGCCAGCAGTTACTCGATCTTTGTTTGGGACAGGGGATGGGAGACCCAGTACTTC. This encodes CASSYSIFVWDRGWETQYF.

This clonotype showed up many times. The gene calls are TRBV7-6 and TRBJ2-3; TRBD1 matches 10 bases. Losses at the gene ends were 5 bases for V and 4 bases for J; bases not matched to a gene: 6. Germline CDR1 SGHVS, CDR2 FNYEAQ. CDR3 length equals 15 residues. CDR3 bases: TGTGCCAGCAGCCCCCTAGGGACAGGGGCAGATACGCAGTATTTT. The encoded protein is CASSPLGTGADTQYF.